These T cell receptor beta chains were read from a single sample in a study of T-cell reconstitution after alpha-beta-depleted transplantation in children. Using its own MiXCR run on the PCR reads, TCRdb lists one record per CDR3 protein. Of more than 60,000 distinct CDR3 sequences detected, 6% to 8% appear once; the ten largest clones hold approximately 2.3%. The sample here was PBMCs from the stem cell graft donor, taken from the stem cell graft. These receptor sequences come from a human donor who donated a stem cell graft to a child with acute lymphoblastic leukemia. The conserved cysteine and the conserved F or W are not part of the CDR3 here.

>TRBJ1-1|TRBV18
ASSPPKGKRTEAF
>TRBJ2-5|TRBV11-1
ASSAGTTIQTQY
>TRBJ2-5|TRBV5-1
ASSLADPVRETQY
>TRBJ1-4|TRBV10-3
AISESDSLNEKLF
>TRBJ1-1|TRBV5-3
ASPLLTNTEAF
>TRBJ2-7|TRBV7-9
ASSLGSGTYEQY
>TRBJ1-2|TRBV29-1
SVVFPGDEYGYT
>TRBJ1-1|TRBV20-1
SARELAGTEAF
>TRBJ2-7|TRBV6-1
ASSITGGAEEQY
>TRBJ1-4|TRBV20-1
SAGTGDEKLF
>TRBJ1-4|TRBV4-2
ASSQGGRGEGETLF
>TRBJ1-4|TRBV5-1
ASSLRGQGGEKLF
>TRBJ2-5|TRBV20-1
SAVQGLSETQY
>TRBJ2-1|TRBV6-5
ASRSGLADYNEQF
>TRBJ2-5|TRBV28
ASSLRTWGETQY
>TRBJ1-5|TRBV10-1
ASSEYRAGGESNQPQH
>TRBJ2-2|TRBV20-1
SAPRDRINTGELF
>TRBJ2-7|TRBV28
ASSPGLAGGQYEQY
>TRBJ1-1|TRBV5-1
ASSSGTLVTEAF
>TRBJ2-7|TRBV7-3
ASSLRAGSSYEQY
>TRBJ2-7|TRBV3-1
ASSHTSGGTAYEQY
>TRBJ2-6|TRBV10-3
AISGGGIGANVLT
>TRBJ1-1|TRBV7-2
ASSSQKMNTEAF
>TRBJ1-5|TRBV12-3/TRBV12-4
ASSPLVHQPQH
>TRBJ2-1|TRBV12-3/TRBV12-4
ASGPGRGDNYNEQF
>TRBJ1-1|TRBV4-2
ASSLRPADRGGTEAF
>TRBJ2-1|TRBV24-1
AASRGNEQF
>TRBJ1-4|TRBV18
ASSSGTEPTNEKLF
>TRBJ1-2|TRBV27
ASSFDREYNYGYT